The 23 T cell receptor beta chains listed next were all sequenced from one sample in a study of T cell responses to AZD1222 COVID-19 vaccine (dated by TCRdb to the early 2020s). Library method: the immunoSEQ multiplex PCR assay. TCRdb limited this immuneACCESS table to in-frame rearrangements with V and J called. A share of clones is missing; checked studies link under half to unresolved V genes, and the rest is unexplained. In this sample the table shows about 110,000 clones, around 92% of which occur a single time. The top ten constitute approximately 8% of the sample. In light of the paper, this sample's time point label describes: about 28 days (+/-7) after the second vaccine dose. This sample comprised peripheral blood, obtained 28 days after the second AZD1222 dose. The receptors derive from an adult who received the AZD1222 COVID-19 vaccine.

V gene TRBV27 combines with J gene TRBJ1-3; TRBD1 might be the D (5 bases). V gave up 0 bases and J gave up 2 bases, with 5 bases separating them. CDR3 length: 14 residues. Germline V CDR1 and CDR2: MNHEY, SMNVEV (reference sequence). CDR3 nucleotides: TGTGCCAGCAGTTTATCAGGGGCTGGAAACACCATATATTTT. Protein product: CASSLSGAGNTIYF.

The CDR3 DNA is TGTGCCAGCAGCCTTCCGGGGATAGCGGGAGTTGATGGTACGCAGTATTTT. Encoded protein: CASSLPGIAGVDGTQYF. The genes are TRBV3-1 (or the pseudogene TRBV3-2) and TRBJ2-3; 9 bases fit TRBD2. In germline, CDR1 is LGHDT, CDR2 YNNKEL (reference sequence). After removal of 4 bases from V and 8 bases from J, the junction contained 16 bases not matched to a gene. This CDR3 is built from 17 residues.

This chain links TRBV6-5 with TRBJ2-7, with 10 nucleotides matching TRBD2. The germline CDR1 and CDR2 sequences are MNHEY and SVGAGI. This CDR3 is built from 15 residues. With 2 bases clipped from V and 3 bases from J, the junction kept 4 bases outside the gene matches. The CDR3 DNA reads TGTGCCAGCAGTTACCCGGGACTAGCGATCTACGAGCAGTACTTC. Translating it yields CASSYPGLAIYEQYF.

The J gene is TRBJ1-4, the V gene TRBV2; tentatively, D is TRBD1 (6 bases). Trimming removed 8 bases at V and 8 bases at J, with 18 bases between. The CDR3 is 14 amino acids. Germline lookup yields CDR1 SNHLY and CDR2 FYNNEI. CDR3 DNA sequence: TGTGCCAGCTTAGGACAGCCTCGGGAGGAAAAACTGTTTTTT. It specifies CASLGQPREEKLFF. The full variable domain, in which reference TRBV2 and TRBJ1-4 provide the parts outside the CDR3, is EPEVTQTPSHQVTQMGQEVILRCVPISNHLYFYWYRQILGQKVEFLVSFYNNEISEKSEIFDDQFSVERPDGSNFTLKIRSTKLEDSAMYFCASLGQPREEKLFFGSGTQLSVL.

This sequence joins TRBV11-2 and TRBJ2-7; D is ambiguous. The CDR3 runs 14 residues. Germline-derived CDR1 and CDR2 are SGHAT and FQNNGV. V lost 5 bases and J lost 1, with 12 bases in between. The CDR3 protein is CASSPRIDSYEQYF. In DNA, the CDR3 is TGTGCCAGCAGCCCCCGAATCGATTCCTACGAGCAGTACTTC.

As to this clone: Its ends do not fully match the called genes, so a read error is possible. The V and J genes are TRBV7-7 and TRBJ1-4, with 7 bases fitting TRBD1. Germline values: CDR1 SSHAT, CDR2 FNYEAQ (reference sequence). The CDR3 has 15 amino acids. The DNA for the CDR3 is TGTGCTAGCAGCCCACCTACAGGGGCCGAAGAGAAACTGTTTTTT. This translates into CASSPPTGAEEKLFF.

The rearrangement links TRBV6-6 to TRBJ2-1; D gene unclear. Germline V gives CDR1 MNHNY, CDR2 SVGAGI (reference sequence). V was shortened by 6 bases and J by 6 bases, with 21 bases between the two germline ends. This CDR3 spans 16 amino acids. The CDR3 spells CASRNEAKRLTNEQFF. CDR3 nucleotide sequence: TGTGCCAGCAGGAATGAAGCAAAACGTCTTACCAATGAGCAGTTCTTC.

The chain employs TRBV3-1 (or the pseudogene TRBV3-2) and TRBJ2-5; no reliable D call. CDR3 length: 15 amino acids. Germline V gene lookup returns CDR1 LGHDT and CDR2 YNNKEL (reference sequence). The V and J ends lost 0 bases and 2 bases respectively, with 10 bases between them. CDR3 in DNA: TGTGCCAGCAGCCAAGAACGGACCCCTCAAGAGACCCAGTACTTC. Encoded protein: CASSQERTPQETQYF.

The chain recombines TRBV14 with TRBJ2-7, with D possibly matching TRBD1 (6 bases). This CDR3 comprises 15 residues. Trimming removed 3 bases from V and 2 bases from J, with 14 bases in between. Germline V gene data show CDR1 as SGHDN and CDR2 as FVKESK. The CDR3 DNA sequence: TGTGCCAGCAGCCAGCCGGGACACGGGACCTACGAGCAGTACTTC. Its protein product is CASSQPGHGTYEQYF.

This clone was detected once. The V call is TRBV2, the J call TRBJ1-6; 7 nucleotides line up with TRBD1. The CDR3 loop spans 16 amino acids. Germline CDR1 SNHLY, CDR2 FYNNEI. Trimming at V came to 6 bases and at J to 6 bases, leaving 11 bases not matched to a gene. CDR3 amino acids: CASRTLRQGINSPLHF. The CDR3 region has the DNA TGTGCCAGCAGAACCCTGAGACAGGGTATTAATTCACCCCTCCACTTT.

The CDR3 sequence: CASSQDRQRGLYSTQYF. The CDR3 region has the DNA TGTGCCAGCAGCCAAGACCGACAGCGGGGACTCTACAGTACGCAGTATTTT. This sequence joins TRBV3-1 (or the pseudogene TRBV3-2) and TRBJ2-3; 7 nucleotides align to TRBD2. The length of the CDR3 is 17 residues. V shed 0 bases and J 8 bases; nucleotides not matched to a gene: 14. The V gene's germline CDR1 is LGHDT and CDR2 YNNKEL (reference sequence).

The chain combines TRBV11-2 with TRBJ2-7; 8 bases are shared with TRBD1. The V gene's germline CDR1 is SGHAT and CDR2 FQNNGV. Losses at the gene ends were 5 bases for V and 3 bases for J; bases not matched to a gene: 9. The CDR3 runs to 15 residues. This CDR3 is CASSSIQGGGYEQYF. DNA for the CDR3: TGTGCCAGCAGCAGCATACAGGGGGGTGGCTACGAGCAGTACTTC.

The J gene is TRBJ1-4, the V gene TRBV5-1, with D tentatively TRBD1 (5 bases). From germline, CDR1 is SGHRS and CDR2 YFSETQ. Trimming removed 2 bases from V and 17 bases from J, with 16 bases in between. The CDR3 extends over 12 amino acids. DNA of the CDR3: TGCGCCAGCAGCTTTGAACCGGGACGTCGTTTTTTT. Amino acids: CASSFEPGRRFF. The variable domain in full, with the rest retrieved from reference TRBV5-1 and TRBJ1-4, is KAGVTQTPRYLIKTRGQQVTLSCSPISGHRSVSWYQQTPGQGLQFLFEYFSETQRNKGNFPGRFSGRQFSNSRSEMNVSTLELGDSALYLCASSFEPGRRFFGSGTQLSVL.

This clone was found many times. V and J are TRBV27 and TRBJ1-3; the D gene is possibly TRBD1 (5 bases). Per germline, CDR1 MNHEY and CDR2 SMNVEV (reference sequence). The length of the CDR3 is 17 residues. The V end was cut by 5 bases, the J end by 2 bases, with 19 bases between. CDR3 DNA sequence: TGTGCCAGCAGTCCCCTGACAGACCGAGGTGCTGGAAACACCATATATTTT. It translates to CASSPLTDRGAGNTIYF.

V is TRBV28 and J is TRBJ1-4, with D possibly TRBD1 on 5 matching bases. CDR1 and CDR2 (germline): MDHEN, SYDVKM. There are 16 residues in the CDR3. Trimming shortened V by 2 bases and J by 4 bases, and 14 bases separated the two germline ends. The CDR3 loop is CASSLGSGRVNEKLFF. The CDR3 coding sequence is TGTGCCAGCAGTTTAGGGTCGGGACGGGTTAATGAAAAACTGTTTTTT.

The genes are TRBV28 and TRBJ1-2; TRBD1 is a possible D gene (5 bases). Germline CDR1 and CDR2: MDHEN and SYDVKM. The CDR3 is made up of 14 amino acids. V was clipped by 7 bases and J by 4 bases, with 16 bases between them. CDR3 sequence (DNA): TGTGCCAGCAACGATGGACCGGGACCCTATGGCTACACCTTC. Translation: CASNDGPGPYGYTF.

In this sample, this clone turned up once. The chain has TRBV7-9 and TRBJ1-2; perhaps TRBD1 as D (5 bases). This CDR3 contains 12 residues. V was pared by 3 bases and J by 6 bases, with 8 bases between. CDR1 and CDR2 (germline): SEHNR, FQNEAQ (reference sequence). The CDR3 region has the DNA TGTGCCAGCAGCTTCAACAGGAATGGCTACACCTTC. Translated: CASSFNRNGYTF.

This clone was found once. The chain couples TRBV6-1 to TRBJ2-2; 10 positions agree with TRBD2. The CDR3 runs to 18 residues. Germline lookup yields CDR1 MNHNS and CDR2 SASEGT. The ends lost 0 bases at V and 7 bases at J; junction bases unmatched: 11. CDR3 nucleotides: TGTGCCAGCAGTGAAGCTACAATACTAGCGGGGCTCCGCGGGGAGCTGTTTTTT. Protein sequence: CASSEATILAGLRGELFF.

The rearrangement joins TRBV5-1 to TRBJ1-1, with 8 bases matching TRBD1. V shed 4 bases, J shed 5 bases, and the junction held 4 bases outside the gene matches. CDR1 is SGHRS, CDR2 YFSETQ, per germline. The CDR3 has 13 residues. The CDR3 sequence: CASSRGQGTEAFF. As DNA, the CDR3 is TGCGCCAGCAGCCGCGGACAGGGAACTGAAGCTTTCTTT.

The chain carries TRBV6-4 and TRBJ1-1, with D possibly being TRBD1 (6 bases). V lost 4 bases and J lost 1, with 13 bases in between. CDR1 and CDR2 from the germline V gene are MRHNA and SNTAGT. The CDR3 extends over 15 amino acids. CDR3 DNA sequence: TGTGCCAGCAGTGGTCGGGACACTAGGAACACTGAAGCTTTCTTT. The encoded protein is CASSGRDTRNTEAFF.

For the CDR3, the DNA is TGTGCCAGCAACTCGGCAGCAACACAATCTGGGGCCAACGTCCTGACTTTC. Translation: CASNSAATQSGANVLTF. The chain combines TRBV7-9 with TRBJ2-6; unclear D gene. CDR1 and CDR2 from the germline V gene are SEHNR and FQNEAQ (reference sequence). V dropped 7 bases and J dropped 1 base, with 17 bases sitting between them. This CDR3 is 17 amino acids long.

As for this clone: One end of the junction does not line up with germline, which may come from a read error. This sample includes further DNA sequences coding for the same CDR3. This CDR3 reads CASSIGQSSYNEQFF. The CDR3 DNA follows: TGTGCCAGTAGCATAGGACAGAGCTCCTACAATGAGCAGTTCTTC. The V and J genes are TRBV19 and TRBJ2-1; perhaps TRBD1 as D (6 bases). Germline CDR1 and CDR2: LNHDA and SQIVND (reference sequence). The CDR3 extends over 15 amino acids.

The chain has TRBV4-1 and TRBJ1-5; 10 nucleotides line up with TRBD1. The CDR3 totals 14 residues. Looked up from germline, CDR1 is MGHRA and CDR2 is YSYEKL. Losses at the gene ends were 4 bases for V and 4 bases for J; bases not matched to a gene: 1. The CDR3 spells CASSRGQGNQPQHF. CDR3 sequence (DNA): TGCGCCAGCAGCCGGGGACAGGGGAATCAGCCCCAGCATTTT.